A single sample is the source of the 28 T cell receptor beta chains below, sequenced in a study of shared clonotypes between healthy human individuals. Some clones are missing from TCRdb's copy, which holds only in-frame ones; the method was immunoSEQ multiplex PCR. The data show about 680,000 clones, 92% seen once. Naivety among CD8 cells was defined by CD45RO negativity and positive CCR7 selection, thereby excluding terminally differentiated effector memory CD45RA+ cells. Input material: naive CD8+ T cells sorted from blood. The receptors derive from a man between 25 and 39 years old in good health.

The chain is built from TRBV7-6 and TRBJ2-7, with 9 bases that match TRBD1. Germline V gene data show CDR1 as SGHVS and CDR2 as FNYEAQ. This CDR3 is 15 amino acids long. Trimming at V came to 1 base and at J to 5 bases, leaving 6 bases not matched to a gene. This chain's CDR3 is CASSLDPGQGHEQYF. The DNA for the CDR3 is TGTGCCAGCAGCTTAGATCCCGGACAGGGGCACGAGCAGTACTTC.

V gene TRBV7-8 combines with J gene TRBJ1-1; 12 bases are shared with TRBD1. Germline V CDR1 and CDR2: SGHVS, FQNEAQ. The trim removed 1 base at V and 4 bases at J, leaving 7 bases unmatched. The CDR3 is 17 residues long. CDR3 nucleotide sequence: TGTGCCAGCAGCTTAGGCCGGGACAGGGGGCTCGGCACTGAAGCTTTCTTT. It is translated as CASSLGRDRGLGTEAFF.

The chain links TRBV18 to TRBJ2-7, with 11 bases that match TRBD2. Germline-derived CDR1 and CDR2 are KGHSH and LQKENI. J lost 5 bases, V lost 4 bases, and 7 bases had no gene match. The CDR3 consists of 15 residues. The CDR3 loop is CASSRTSGLLDEQYF. In nucleotides, the CDR3 is TGTGCCAGCTCACGGACTAGCGGGCTTTTAGACGAGCAGTACTTC.

This rearrangement joins TRBV19 to TRBJ2-1; TRBD2 agrees at 8 bases. The trim removed 3 bases at V and 8 bases at J, leaving 9 bases unmatched. This CDR3 spans 15 amino acids. CDR1 is LNHDA and CDR2 is SQIVND in the germline V gene (reference sequence). CDR3 region: CASSMSGGPIDEQFF. CDR3 in DNA: TGTGCCAGTAGTATGTCGGGAGGGCCAATTGATGAGCAGTTCTTC. The whole variable domain, filled in from reference TRBV19 and TRBJ2-1, reads DGGITQSPKYLFRKEGQNVTLSCEQNLNHDAMYWYRQDPGQGLRLIYYSQIVNDFQKGDIAEGYSVSREKKESFPLTVTSAQKNPTAFYLCASSMSGGPIDEQFFGPGTRLTVL.

V is TRBV5-4 and J is TRBJ2-7; the D gene is possibly TRBD1 (6 bases). Trimming shortened V by 2 bases and J by 3 bases, and 9 bases separated the two germline ends. The CDR3 has 13 amino acids. CDR1 is SGHNT and CDR2 is YYREEE in the germline V gene (reference sequence). The CDR3 DNA reads as TGTGCCAGCAGCTTACAGGGCAACTACGAGCAGTACTTC. Translation: CASSLQGNYEQYF.

This chain connects TRBV15 to TRBJ1-5; unclear D gene. The V and J ends lost 0 bases and 1 base respectively, with 4 bases between them. Per the germline V gene, CDR1 is LNHNV and CDR2 is YYDKDF (reference sequence). The CDR3 is made up of 14 amino acids. This CDR3 reads CATSRDGSNQPQHF. DNA for the CDR3: TGTGCCACCAGCAGAGACGGGAGCAATCAGCCCCAGCATTTT.

The chain recombines TRBV2 with TRBJ1-1; 8 bases fit TRBD1. This CDR3 has 20 amino acids. V lost 8 bases, J lost 5 bases, and 28 bases stayed unmatched. The germline gives CDR1 SNHLY, CDR2 FYNNEI. The CDR3 is CASACPRGTGGYLKGTEAFF. Written as DNA, the CDR3 is TGTGCCAGCGCTTGCCCGAGAGGAACAGGGGGTTATCTGAAGGGGACTGAAGCTTTCTTT.

The genes are TRBV2 and TRBJ2-3; possibly TRBD2 for D (5 bases). This CDR3 is 15 amino acids long. Germline V gene sequence: CDR1 SNHLY, CDR2 FYNNEI. Trimming pared 8 bases from V and 0 bases from J, leaving 15 bases between. The CDR3 DNA sequence: TGTGCCAGCGGACCCCAGCGACTAAGCACAGATACGCAGTATTTT. Translated: CASGPQRLSTDTQYF.

This rearrangement joins TRBV2 to TRBJ1-1; weak D call: TRBD1 (6 bases). Trimming removed 4 bases from V and 6 bases from J, with 18 bases in between. Per the germline V gene, CDR1 is SNHLY and CDR2 is FYNNEI. The CDR3 is 15 amino acids. The CDR3 here is CASSADSRKAAEAFF. CDR3 coding DNA: TGTGCCAGCAGTGCGGACAGCCGGAAAGCAGCTGAAGCTTTCTTT.

J is TRBJ2-1 and V is TRBV9, with 11 bases that match TRBD2. V was clipped by 0 bases and J by 4 bases; unmatched bases: 3. CDR1 and CDR2 (germline): SGDLS, YYNGEE. The CDR3 contains 16 residues. CDR3 amino acids: CASSVAGLAGYNEQFF. As DNA, the CDR3 is TGTGCCAGCAGCGTAGCAGGACTAGCGGGTTACAATGAGCAGTTCTTC.

The V call is TRBV19, the J call TRBJ1-1, with D possibly matching TRBD1 (6 bases). The length of the CDR3 is 18 residues. Germline CDR1 LNHDA, CDR2 SQIVND (reference sequence). The V end lost 4 bases, the J end lost 8 bases, and 29 bases lay between the germline ends. CDR3 sequence: CASSKSGGLQGPKGEAFF. CDR3 nucleotides: TGTGCCAGTAGTAAATCCGGGGGCTTACAGGGACCAAAGGGGGAAGCTTTCTTT.

The chain carries TRBV7-2 and TRBJ1-2; D unresolved. Trimming removed 0 bases at V and 0 bases at J, with 11 bases between. The CDR3 consists of 16 residues. Germline CDR1 and CDR2: SGHTA and FQGNSA. CDR3 DNA: TGTGCCAGCAGCTTAGCTCGTCCAGGAGCTAACTATGGCTACACCTTC. It yields the protein CASSLARPGANYGYTF.

The chain is built from TRBV10-3 and TRBJ1-3; a weak D match, TRBD1 (6 bases). V lost 6 bases and J 2 bases, leaving 14 bases between the germline ends. Germline V gene data show CDR1 as ENHRY and CDR2 as SYGVKD. The CDR3 runs 15 residues. In nucleotides, the CDR3 is TGTGCCATCAGCAGACAGGAACTAGCTGGAAACACCATATATTTT. Translation gives CAISRQELAGNTIYF.

This clone was recorded only once. The chain employs TRBV5-1 and TRBJ2-1, with 11 positions matching TRBD2. J lost 9 bases, V lost 0 bases, and 2 bases had no gene match. This CDR3 is built from 14 residues. The germline CDR1 and CDR2 sequences are SGHRS and YFSETQ. CDR3 sequence: CASSLELAGAEQFF. CDR3 sequence (DNA): TGCGCCAGCAGCTTGGAACTAGCGGGAGCTGAGCAGTTCTTC.

The genes are TRBV9 and TRBJ2-2; D may be TRBD1 (5 bases). This CDR3 is 12 amino acids long. Germline values: CDR1 SGDLS, CDR2 YYNGEE. Trimming took 3 bases from V and 7 from J, leaving 7 bases between them. CDR3 loop: CASSGRVGELFF. CDR3 DNA sequence: TGTGCCAGCAGCGGCAGGGTCGGGGAGCTGTTTTTT. The whole variable domain, filled in from reference TRBV9 and TRBJ2-2, reads DSGVTQTPKHLITATGQRVTLRCSPRSGDLSVYWYQQSLDQGLQFLIQYYNGEERAKGNILERFSAQQFPDLHSELNLSSLELGDSALYFCASSGRVGELFFGEGSRLTVL.

The gene calls are TRBV7-9 and TRBJ2-2; D uncertain. Germline CDR1 reads SEHNR; CDR2 reads FQNEAQ (reference sequence). V lost 6 bases, J lost 7 bases, and 9 bases lay in between. The CDR3 extends over 12 amino acids. DNA for the CDR3: TGTGCCAGCAGACCCGATGGCGGGGAGCTGTTTTTT. Its protein product is CASRPDGGELFF.

The rearrangement links TRBV18 to TRBJ2-5; tentative D call: TRBD2 (5 bases). Germline CDR1 and CDR2: KGHSH and LQKENI. Trimming stripped 0 bases from V and 4 bases from J, with 12 bases between. CDR3 size: 15 residues. The CDR3 reads CASSPPKAEGETQYF. The CDR3 DNA sequence: TGTGCCAGCTCACCACCAAAAGCAGAGGGAGAGACCCAGTACTTC.

The chain has TRBV5-1 and TRBJ2-3; 10 bases fit TRBD2. Germline V gives CDR1 SGHRS, CDR2 YFSETQ. The CDR3 spans 16 residues. Unmatched junction bases numbered 7, after V lost 4 bases and J lost 2 bases. Here the CDR3 reads CASSAELAGYTDTQYF. The CDR3 DNA is TGCGCCAGCAGCGCGGAACTAGCGGGATACACAGATACGCAGTATTTT.

Notes on this clone: In the same sample, other DNA sequences code for this CDR3. The chain uses TRBV6-5 and TRBJ2-1, with TRBD2 matching over 11 bases. The CDR3 is 14 residues long. Germline V CDR1 and CDR2: MNHEY, SVGAGI. J gave up 6 bases and V 5 bases, and 3 bases lay outside the gene matches. The CDR3 coding sequence is TGTGCCAGCAGTCCCGGGACTAGCGGCAATGAGCAGTTCTTC. Protein sequence: CASSPGTSGNEQFF.

The gene calls are TRBV28 and TRBJ1-1; 9 bases map to TRBD1. The CDR3 runs 17 residues. The ends lost 5 bases at V and 0 bases at J; junction bases unmatched: 10. In germline, CDR1 is MDHEN, CDR2 SYDVKM. CDR3 sequence: CASSPRDRASMNTEAFF. CDR3 nucleotide sequence: TGTGCCAGCAGTCCTCGGGACAGGGCGTCCATGAACACTGAAGCTTTCTTT.

This chain connects TRBV25-1 to TRBJ2-2, with D possibly being TRBD1 (6 bases). Trimming removed 5 bases from V and 7 bases from J, with 11 bases in between. The CDR3 is 13 amino acids. Germline V CDR1 and CDR2: MGHDK, SYGVNS. CDR3 in DNA: TGTGCCAGCAGTCAGGGGTTAGGCGGGGAGCTGTTTTTT. Translation: CASSQGLGGELFF.

The V and J genes are TRBV11-2 and TRBJ2-5; 8 bases fit TRBD1. CDR3 length equals 17 residues. Germline V gives CDR1 SGHAT, CDR2 FQNNGV. The junction had 17 bases not matched to a gene; V was cut back by 6 bases and J by 5 bases. The CDR3 coding sequence is TGTGCCAGCAGACACCCCTCGGGGCAGGGGGCCGGCGAGACCCAGTACTTC. Translating it yields CASRHPSGQGAGETQYF.

The rearrangement uses TRBV27 and TRBJ2-1, with TRBD2 as a possible D gene (7 bases). Deletions cut 5 bases from V and 4 bases from J, with 12 bases between. The CDR3 contains 14 residues. Germline V gene data show CDR1 as MNHEY and CDR2 as SMNVEV (reference sequence). Written as DNA, the CDR3 is TGTGCCAGCAGTGGAGGGGGGGGTTACAATGAGCAGTTCTTC. Protein: CASSGGGGYNEQFF.

The chain couples TRBV25-1 to TRBJ2-7; tentative D call: TRBD1 (6 bases). CDR1 is MGHDK, CDR2 SYGVNS, per germline. The length of the CDR3 is 13 residues. The V and J ends lost 7 bases and 4 bases respectively, with 14 bases between them. The DNA of the CDR3 is TGTGCCAGCAACAGGGCCCTCCGTTACGAGCAGTACTTC. The encoded protein is CASNRALRYEQYF.

This rearrangement joins TRBV27 to TRBJ1-1; unclear D gene. This CDR3 spans 15 amino acids. CDR1 is MNHEY, CDR2 SMNVEV, per germline (reference sequence). V dropped 5 bases and J dropped 0 bases, with 13 bases sitting between them. The CDR3 loop reads CASSTRTTMNTEAFF. The CDR3 nucleotides are TGTGCCAGCAGTACACGTACCACGATGAACACTGAAGCTTTCTTT.

The rearrangement joins TRBV14 to TRBJ2-3; 8 bases match TRBD2. Germline assignment: CDR1 SGHDN and CDR2 FVKESK. V lost 5 bases, J lost 4 bases, and 8 bases stayed unmatched. CDR3 length: 15 residues. CDR3 amino acids: CASSDRLAFADTQYF. The CDR3 bases are TGTGCCAGCAGCGACCGACTAGCGTTTGCAGATACGCAGTATTTT. Supplemented by reference TRBV14 and TRBJ2-3, the full variable domain reads EAGVTQFPSHSVIEKGQTVTLRCDPISGHDNLYWYRRVMGKEIKFLLHFVKESKQDESGMPNNRFLAERTGGTYSTLKVQPAELEDSGVYFCASSDRLAFADTQYFGPGTRLTVL.

The chain uses TRBV7-2 and TRBJ1-5; D is ambiguous. The CDR3 sequence is 14 residues long. Trimming stripped 5 bases from V and 0 bases from J, with 8 bases between. The V gene's germline CDR1 is SGHTA and CDR2 FQGNSA. The CDR3 loop reads CASSVGYSNQPQHF. The CDR3 coding sequence is TGTGCCAGCAGCGTAGGGTATAGCAATCAGCCCCAGCATTTT.

DNA for the CDR3: TGTGCCAGCCACCCCGGCACCGGGGAGCTGTTTTTT. This gives the protein CASHPGTGELFF. The chain is built from TRBV7-2 and TRBJ2-2, with no clear D. The V and J ends lost 8 bases and 4 bases respectively, with 8 bases between them. Germline V gene lookup returns CDR1 SGHTA and CDR2 FQGNSA. The CDR3 is 12 residues long.